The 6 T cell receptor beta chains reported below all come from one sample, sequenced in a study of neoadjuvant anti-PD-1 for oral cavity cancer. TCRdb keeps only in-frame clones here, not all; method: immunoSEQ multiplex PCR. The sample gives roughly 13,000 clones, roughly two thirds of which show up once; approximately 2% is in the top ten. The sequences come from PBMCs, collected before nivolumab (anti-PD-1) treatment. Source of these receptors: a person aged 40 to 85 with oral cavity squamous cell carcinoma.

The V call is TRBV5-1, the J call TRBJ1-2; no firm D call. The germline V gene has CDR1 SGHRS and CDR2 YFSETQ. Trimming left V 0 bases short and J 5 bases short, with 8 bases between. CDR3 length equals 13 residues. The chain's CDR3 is CASSLALEYGYTF. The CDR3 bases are TGCGCCAGCAGCTTGGCTCTGGAATATGGCTACACCTTC.

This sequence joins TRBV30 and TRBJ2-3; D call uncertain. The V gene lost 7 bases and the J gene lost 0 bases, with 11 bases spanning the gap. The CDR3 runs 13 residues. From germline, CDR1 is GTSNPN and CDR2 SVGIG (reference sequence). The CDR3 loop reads CASGQFSTDTQYF. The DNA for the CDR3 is TGTGCCTCCGGCCAATTTAGCACAGATACGCAGTATTTT. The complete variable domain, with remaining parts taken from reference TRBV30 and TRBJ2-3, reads SQTIHQWPATLVQPVGSPLSLECTVEGTSNPNLYWYRQAAGRGLQLLFYSVGIGQISSEVPQNLSASRPQDRQFILSSKKLLLSDSGFYLCASGQFSTDTQYFGPGTRLTVL.

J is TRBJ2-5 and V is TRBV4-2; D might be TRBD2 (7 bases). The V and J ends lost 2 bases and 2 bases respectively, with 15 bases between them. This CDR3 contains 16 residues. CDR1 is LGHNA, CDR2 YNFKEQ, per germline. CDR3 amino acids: CASSQMGGAQQETQYF. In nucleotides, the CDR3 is TGTGCCAGCAGCCAAATGGGGGGGGCCCAACAAGAGACCCAGTACTTC.

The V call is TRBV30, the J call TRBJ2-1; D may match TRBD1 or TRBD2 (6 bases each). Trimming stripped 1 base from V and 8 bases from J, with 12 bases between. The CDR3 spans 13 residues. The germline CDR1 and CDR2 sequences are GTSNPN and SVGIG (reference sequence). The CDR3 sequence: CAWSGLGGHEQFF. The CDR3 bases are TGTGCCTGGAGTGGACTAGGGGGGCATGAGCAGTTCTTC.

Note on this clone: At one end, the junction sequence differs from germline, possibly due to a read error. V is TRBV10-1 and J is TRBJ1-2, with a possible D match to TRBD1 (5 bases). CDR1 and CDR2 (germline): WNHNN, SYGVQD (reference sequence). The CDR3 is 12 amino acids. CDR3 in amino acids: CARSDSNYGYTF. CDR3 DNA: TGCGCCAGAAGTGACAGTAACTATGGCTACACCTTC.

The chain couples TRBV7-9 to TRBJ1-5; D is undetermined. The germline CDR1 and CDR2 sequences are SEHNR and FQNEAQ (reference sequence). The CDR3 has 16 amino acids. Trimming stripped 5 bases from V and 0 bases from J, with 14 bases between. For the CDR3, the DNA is TGTGCCAGCAGCCTCGGGTCCTATTATAGCAATCAGCCCCAGCATTTT. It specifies CASSLGSYYSNQPQHF.